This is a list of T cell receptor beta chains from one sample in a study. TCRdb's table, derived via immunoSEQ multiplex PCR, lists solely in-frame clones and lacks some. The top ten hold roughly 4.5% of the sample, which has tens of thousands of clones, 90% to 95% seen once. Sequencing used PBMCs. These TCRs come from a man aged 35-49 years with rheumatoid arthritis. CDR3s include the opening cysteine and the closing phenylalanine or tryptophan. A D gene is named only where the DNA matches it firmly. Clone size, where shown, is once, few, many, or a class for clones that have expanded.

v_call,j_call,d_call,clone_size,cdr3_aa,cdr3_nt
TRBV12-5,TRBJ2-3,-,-,CASGSWDSTDTQYF,TGTGCTAGTGGTTCCTGGGACAGCACAGATACGCAGTATTTT
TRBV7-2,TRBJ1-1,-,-,CASSPDRLNTEAFF,TGTGCCAGCAGCCCAGACAGGTTGAACACTGAAGCTTTCTTT
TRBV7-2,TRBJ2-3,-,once,CASRRGRVITDTQYF,TGTGCCAGCAGGAGGGGCCGGGTAATAACAGATACGCAGTATTTT
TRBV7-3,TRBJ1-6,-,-,CARENGGSYNSPLHF,TGTGCCAGAGAAAACGGGGGCTCCTATAATTCACCCCTCCACTTT
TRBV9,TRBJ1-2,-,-,CASGHQQWGYTF,TGTGCCAGCGGGCACCAACAGTGGGGCTACACCTTC
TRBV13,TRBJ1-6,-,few,CASSLVENSPLHF,TGTGCCAGCAGCTTGGTGGAGAATTCACCCCTCCACTTT
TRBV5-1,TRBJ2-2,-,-,CASTKTEGRAGHTGELFF,TGCGCCAGCACCAAAACCGAAGGAAGGGCAGGACACACCGGGGAGCTGTTTTTT
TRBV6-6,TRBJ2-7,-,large,CASREQGYEQYF,TGTGCCAGCAGGGAACAGGGCTACGAGCAGTACTTC
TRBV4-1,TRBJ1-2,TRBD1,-,CASSQTGTELGLNGYTF,TGCGCCAGCAGCCAAACCGGGACAGAGTTAGGTCTCAATGGCTACACCTTC
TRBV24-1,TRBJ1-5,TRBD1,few,CATSDSRQGDSNQPQHF,TGTGCCACCAGTGATTCGCGACAGGGGGATAGCAATCAGCCCCAGCATTTT
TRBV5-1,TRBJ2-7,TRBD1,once,CASSWTGGEQYF,TGCGCCAGCAGCTGGACAGGGGGCGAGCAGTACTTC
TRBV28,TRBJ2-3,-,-,CASRTTGREGRATDTQYF,TGTGCCAGCAGGACCACCGGACGGGAAGGAAGGGCCACAGATACGCAGTATTTT
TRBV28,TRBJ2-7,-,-,CASRRGVAPYEQYF,TGTGCCAGCAGACGTGGAGTGGCTCCCTACGAGCAGTACTTC
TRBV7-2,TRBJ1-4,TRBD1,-,CASSQDRGTNEKLFF,TGTGCCAGCAGCCAGGACAGGGGGACTAATGAAAAACTGTTTTTT
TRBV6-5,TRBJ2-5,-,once,CASPRPGPKETQYF,TGTGCCAGCCCGCGCCCAGGGCCTAAAGAGACCCAGTACTTC
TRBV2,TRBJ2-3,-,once,CASRETGRDTQYF,TGTGCCAGCAGGGAGACTGGTCGAGATACGCAGTATTTT
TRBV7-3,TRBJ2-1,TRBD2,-,CASSLGPSGYNEQFF,TGTGCCAGCAGCTTAGGTCCTAGCGGATACAATGAGCAGTTCTTC
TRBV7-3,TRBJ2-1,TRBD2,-,CASSRTSGLNEQFF,TGTGCCAGCAGCAGGACTAGCGGACTCAATGAGCAGTTCTTC
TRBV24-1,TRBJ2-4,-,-,CATSDSGSEAKNIQYF,TGTGCCACCAGTGATTCAGGGTCGGAGGCCAAAAACATTCAGTACTTC
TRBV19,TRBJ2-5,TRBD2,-,CASRDGGIQETQYF,TGTGCCAGTAGGGACGGGGGGATTCAAGAGACCCAGTACTTC
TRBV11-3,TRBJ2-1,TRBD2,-,CASSLAGGYNEQFF,TGTGCCAGCAGCTTAGCGGGAGGGTACAATGAGCAGTTCTTC
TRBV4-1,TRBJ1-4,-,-,CASSQEVARGEKLFF,TGCGCCAGCAGCCAAGAAGTAGCCAGGGGTGAAAAACTGTTTTTT
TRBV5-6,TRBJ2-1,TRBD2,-,CASSSVPRLAGGHYNEQFF,TGTGCCAGCAGCTCTGTACCTCGACTAGCGGGGGGACATTACAATGAGCAGTTCTTC
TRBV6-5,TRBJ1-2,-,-,CASRATGYSYGYTF,TGTGCCAGCAGGGCTACAGGGTATAGCTATGGCTACACCTTC
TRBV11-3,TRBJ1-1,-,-,CASSLGGEAFF,TGTGCCAGCAGCTTGGGCGGTGAAGCTTTCTTT
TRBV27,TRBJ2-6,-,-,CASSAYGANVLTF,TGTGCCAGCAGTGCCTATGGGGCCAACGTCCTGACTTTC
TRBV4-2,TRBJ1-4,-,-,CASTIAGSYEKLFF,TGTGCCAGCACCATTGCAGGGAGCTATGAAAAACTGTTTTTT
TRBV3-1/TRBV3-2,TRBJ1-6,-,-,CASSQESWNSPLHF,TGTGCCAGCAGCCAAGAGAGTTGGAATTCACCCCTCCACTTT
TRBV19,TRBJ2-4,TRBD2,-,CASSRLAGAKNIQYF,TGTGCCAGTAGTCGACTAGCGGGAGCCAAAAACATTCAGTACTTC
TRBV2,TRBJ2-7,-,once,CASRLRDGPYEQYF,TGTGCCAGCAGACTCCGGGATGGGCCCTACGAGCAGTACTTC
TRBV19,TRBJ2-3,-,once,CASSIGTRTTDTQYF,TGTGCCAGTAGTATAGGGACTCGGACTACAGATACGCAGTATTTT
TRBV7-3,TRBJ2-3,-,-,CASSSTGLDTQYF,TGTGCCAGCAGCTCGACAGGTCTAGATACGCAGTATTTT